Sequencing of this TCR beta chain was carried out in a study of early T cells in non-severe SARS-CoV-2 infection. About the study: The chains were unpaired, and the sequenced material was bulk RNA from unsorted whole blood. Study-wide results and caveats: Matches to VDJdb favored anti-spike CD8 responses and missed private and CD4 specificities.

Unique molecular identifiers (one per individual cDNA molecule) were attached. TCRdb re-derived calls from the 5' RACE reads in MiXCR, one entry per CDR3 protein. The table records tens of thousands of distinct CDR3 sequences, 10% of them present only once. There are a few counts of this clonotype. The antigen is not known. Losses at the gene ends were 2 bases for V and 3 bases for J; bases not matched to a gene: 2. Per the germline V gene, CDR1 is ENHRY and CDR2 is SYGVKD. The CDR3 extends over 15 amino acids. Sequenced material: whole blood, taken at baseline. The TCR originated in an adult who was a healthcare worker with PCR-confirmed SARS-CoV-2 infection or an uninfected control (not recorded which). This chain uses TRBV10-3 with TRBJ2-2; 8 bases agree with TRBD1. DNA of the CDR3: TGTGCCATCAGTGAGCCGGGACAGGACACCGGGGAGCTGTTTTTT. Translated, it gives CAISEPGQDTGELFF.